These T cell receptor beta chains were read from a single sample in a study of shared clonotypes between healthy human individuals. Assay used: immunoSEQ multiplex PCR; TCRdb lists only in-frame clones, some missing. The sample yields under 700,000 clones, roughly 96% seen once. Sample: naive CD8+ T cells sorted from blood. The receptors were sampled from a young woman in good health. Each CDR3 is given with its conserved first and last residue. The D gene is left open where the match is weak. Clone size is stated in some rows and not others, as once, few, many or a class when expanded.

d_gene: TRBD2; abundance: -; v_gene: TRBV4-1; j_gene: TRBJ2-7; CDR3aa: CASSQDRLAGVQEQYF; CDR3nt: TGCGCCAGCAGCCAAGATAGACTAGCGGGAGTCCAAGAGCAGTACTTC
d_gene: TRBD2; abundance: -; v_gene: TRBV4-1; j_gene: TRBJ2-5; CDR3aa: CASSQENSGRTREETQYF; CDR3nt: TGCGCCAGCAGCCAAGAGAATAGCGGGAGGACTCGGGAGGAGACCCAGTACTTC
d_gene: -; abundance: once; v_gene: TRBV9; j_gene: TRBJ1-2; CDR3aa: CASAEPRVIGRYTF; CDR3nt: TGTGCCAGCGCGGAGCCCAGGGTGATAGGTCGCTACACCTTC
d_gene: -; abundance: -; v_gene: TRBV13; j_gene: TRBJ2-7; CDR3aa: CASSLSGESYEQYF; CDR3nt: TGTGCCAGCAGCTTGTCAGGGGAGTCCTACGAGCAGTACTTC
d_gene: -; abundance: once; v_gene: TRBV19; j_gene: TRBJ2-1; CDR3aa: CASSITGTHYNEQFF; CDR3nt: TGTGCCAGTAGTATAACGGGAACTCACTACAATGAGCAGTTCTTC
d_gene: -; abundance: -; v_gene: TRBV6-1; j_gene: TRBJ1-1; CDR3aa: CAGGTTEAFF; CDR3nt: TGTGCCGGCGGAACAACAGAAGCTTTCTTT
d_gene: TRBD1; abundance: -; v_gene: TRBV7-9; j_gene: TRBJ2-1; CDR3aa: CASSGAAGTGPYNEQFF; CDR3nt: TGTGCCAGCAGCGGAGCGGCGGGGACAGGACCCTACAATGAGCAGTTCTTC
d_gene: -; abundance: -; v_gene: TRBV7-6; j_gene: TRBJ2-5; CDR3aa: CASSLLGETQYF; CDR3nt: TGTGCCAGCAGCTTATTGGGGGAGACCCAGTACTTC
d_gene: -; abundance: -; v_gene: TRBV15; j_gene: TRBJ1-5; CDR3aa: CAGGGDRNQPQHF; CDR3nt: TGTGCCGGGGGAGGGGATCGGAATCAGCCCCAGCATTTT
d_gene: -; abundance: -; v_gene: TRBV21-1; j_gene: TRBJ1-3; CDR3aa: CASSYTGQAGNTIYF; CDR3nt: TGTGCCAGCAGCTACACCGGACAGGCCGGAAACACCATATATTTT
d_gene: -; abundance: -; v_gene: TRBV5-4; j_gene: TRBJ2-3; CDR3aa: CASSFQGLGTDTQYF; CDR3nt: TGTGCCAGCAGCTTTCAGGGTCTTGGCACAGATACGCAGTATTTT
d_gene: -; abundance: few; v_gene: TRBV19; j_gene: TRBJ2-7; CDR3aa: CASSIVQGTYEQYF; CDR3nt: TGTGCCAGTAGTATAGTTCAGGGAACCTACGAGCAGTACTTC
d_gene: TRBD1; abundance: -; v_gene: TRBV27; j_gene: TRBJ2-7; CDR3aa: CASSHSTGETSYEQYF; CDR3nt: TGTGCCAGCAGTCACTCTACAGGGGAAACTTCCTACGAGCAGTACTTC
d_gene: TRBD2; abundance: -; v_gene: TRBV13; j_gene: TRBJ2-7; CDR3aa: CASSSGTSASPYEQYF; CDR3nt: TGTGCCAGCAGCTCGGGGACTAGCGCCTCCCCCTACGAGCAGTACTTC
d_gene: TRBD1; abundance: -; v_gene: TRBV19; j_gene: TRBJ1-5; CDR3aa: CASSLRDRASSNQPQHF; CDR3nt: TGTGCCAGTAGTCTTAGGGACAGGGCGTCTAGCAATCAGCCCCAGCATTTT
d_gene: TRBD2; abundance: -; v_gene: TRBV4-1; j_gene: TRBJ2-5; CDR3aa: CASSQRLAGGPSGGATQYF; CDR3nt: TGCGCCAGCAGCCAACGGCTCGCGGGAGGGCCCTCGGGAGGGGCGACCCAGTACTTC
d_gene: -; abundance: -; v_gene: TRBV7-9; j_gene: TRBJ2-5; CDR3aa: CASSTSGFQETQYF; CDR3nt: TGTGCCAGCAGCACCAGCGGGTTCCAAGAGACCCAGTACTTC
d_gene: -; abundance: -; v_gene: TRBV7-8; j_gene: TRBJ2-7; CDR3aa: CASSRPGAREQYF; CDR3nt: TGTGCCAGCAGCCGCCCGGGGGCTCGCGAGCAGTACTTC
d_gene: TRBD1; abundance: -; v_gene: TRBV28; j_gene: TRBJ1-2; CDR3aa: CASSITRGFGYGYTF; CDR3nt: TGTGCCAGCAGTATAACCAGGGGGTTCGGCTATGGCTACACCTTC
d_gene: -; abundance: -; v_gene: TRBV27; j_gene: TRBJ2-1; CDR3aa: CASSLSVGRTDEQFF; CDR3nt: TGTGCCAGCAGTTTATCTGTCGGGAGAACCGATGAGCAGTTCTTC
d_gene: TRBD1; abundance: -; v_gene: TRBV29-1; j_gene: TRBJ2-1; CDR3aa: CSGGQVNNEQFF; CDR3nt: TGCAGCGGGGGACAGGTCAACAATGAGCAGTTCTTC
d_gene: TRBD2; abundance: -; v_gene: TRBV4-1; j_gene: TRBJ2-5; CDR3aa: CASSGFGTSGSGETQYF; CDR3nt: TGCGCCAGCAGCGGATTCGGGACTAGCGGGAGTGGGGAGACCCAGTACTTC
d_gene: -; abundance: few; v_gene: TRBV20-1; j_gene: TRBJ2-7; CDR3aa: CSAWENEQYF; CDR3nt: TGCAGTGCTTGGGAGAACGAGCAGTACTTC
d_gene: TRBD1; abundance: -; v_gene: TRBV2; j_gene: TRBJ1-1; CDR3aa: CASAQGANTEAFF; CDR3nt: TGTGCCAGCGCACAGGGGGCGAACACTGAAGCTTTCTTT
d_gene: -; abundance: -; v_gene: TRBV5-4; j_gene: TRBJ2-2; CDR3aa: CASSLVGGPGELFF; CDR3nt: TGTGCCAGCAGCTTGGTAGGCGGTCCCGGGGAGCTGTTTTTT
d_gene: TRBD1; abundance: -; v_gene: TRBV28; j_gene: TRBJ2-7; CDR3aa: CASSTWGQNPSYEQYF; CDR3nt: TGTGCCAGCAGTACTTGGGGACAGAACCCCTCCTACGAGCAGTACTTC
d_gene: TRBD2; abundance: -; v_gene: TRBV7-9; j_gene: TRBJ2-7; CDR3aa: CASSRGGRSSYEQYF; CDR3nt: TGTGCCAGCAGCCGCGGGGGGCGGTCATCCTACGAGCAGTACTTC